This T cell receptor beta chain comes out of a study of OX40 agonist ivuxolimab in advanced cancers. With regard to the full study: Ivuxolimab was an agonistic, fully human IgG2 monoclonal antibody directed against OX40 (CD134), a costimulatory receptor. The purpose of peripheral TCRbeta sequencing was to test whether ivuxolimab changed TCR sequence diversity and led to clonal T-cell expansion. The paper describes the monotherapy dose-escalation part (N ≈ 51 patients) of the phase I trial of ivuxolimab. Of the 50 to 55 patients in dose escalation, about 19 had hepatocellular carcinoma, some 15 had melanoma, 9 had renal cell carcinoma and 9 had head and neck cancer. Intravenous ivuxolimab was administered to patients every 2 weeks at six dose levels: 0.01, 0.1, 0.3, 1.5, 3 and 10 mg/kg. In the dose-escalation cohort, 70% to 90% of patients were male, and the mean age was around 65 years with a range of roughly 20 to 79. Three dose-escalation patients achieved partial responses, one with hepatocellular carcinoma and two with cutaneous melanoma. Prior anti-PD-1, anti-PD-L1 or anti-CTLA-4 therapy was permitted, and 35% to 40% of dose-escalation patients had received checkpoint inhibitors. What the research found in general, with its limitations: In partial responders in the 0.1-3.0 mg/kg groups, normalized peripheral clonal expansion was found to be among the lowest, especially among CD8+ T cells. Low levels of normalized T-cell clonal expansion were also seen in some nonresponding patients. The antigen specificity of the clonally expanded peripheral T cells was not determined. At doses of 0.1 to 3.0 mg/kg, clonal expansion of both CD4+ and CD8+ blood T cells was observed from baseline to week 6. On average, CD8+ T cells showed more expanded clones than CD4+ T cells after ivuxolimab.

Patients with autoimmune disease history or receiving systemic immunosuppression were excluded from the trial. Peripheral blood for TCR sequencing was drawn from every dose cohort at baseline, at cycle 4 day 1 and at cycle 7 day 1. The samples were taken from a phase I, first-in-human, multicenter, open-label dose-escalation trial of ivuxolimab. Adults with locally advanced or metastatic melanoma, renal cell carcinoma, hepatocellular carcinoma or head and neck squamous cell carcinoma were enrolled in the trial. CD4+ and CD8+ T cells were sorted separately from peripheral blood before TCR sequencing. Trimming removed 5 bases from V and 0 bases from J, leaving 10 bases between the germline ends. CDR1 and CDR2, per the germline V gene (reference sequence), are MNHEY and SMNVEV. From the cysteine up to the phenylalanine, the CDR3 has a length of 14 residues. The read is trimmed to its CDR3 DNA, 42 bases read in frame from base 1.

To sequence the TCRbeta CDR3 region, genomic DNA was isolated from the sorted cells. The immunoSEQ Assay was used for sequencing of TCRbeta CDR3 regions. The immuneACCESS repertoire file appears here via TCRdb, limited to in-frame rearrangements. These files lack a portion of the clones; in checked studies, under half of the deficit traces to unresolved V genes, and the cause of the others is not known. Recorded for this sample are fewer than 35,000 clones; approximately 90% of them occurred a single time. The leading ten clones occupy about 4.9% of the sample. A single count supports this clone. This clone's antigen is unknown. No base quality information exists; no much larger clone differs at one position.

Recombination linked TRBV27 to TRBJ1-1; the D gene is possibly TRBD1, with 5 bases matching. Sequencing was performed on CD4+ or CD8+ T cells sorted from blood, taken in a trial of the OX40 agonist ivuxolimab. The clonotype comes from an adult with an advanced solid tumor such as melanoma, head and neck, liver or kidney cancer. The sequenced DNA: TGTGCCAGCAGTCCCGGGGCGCTGAACACTGAAGCTTTCTTT. The resulting protein is CASSPGALNTEAFF.